In this sample, the clone carrying this TCR beta chain turned up many times. Its antigen is undetermined. Germline CDR1 is SGHNT and CDR2 is YENEEA. V dropped 1 base and J dropped 5 bases, with 8 bases sitting between them. This CDR3 contains 14 residues. The data originate from a study of neurological immune-mediated disorders. Notes on the study in general: Sharing of CDR3 amino acid sequences among expanded clones across subjects was absent, suggesting private repertoires in all groups. Whereas HTLV-1-associated myelopathy showed the most TCR clonal expansion, multiple sclerosis showed the least, with levels below those of healthy controls.

The unsorted libraries were produced from 2 million PBMCs held at -80 C. Each sequencing run yielded over 170 million TCR-beta sequences from 15-18 subjects. TCRdb reanalysed the 5' RACE reads using MiXCR and keeps one entry per CDR3 protein. There are roughly 80,000 distinct CDR3 sequences in the sample; about 9% occur only once, and about 1.7% lies in the top ten. The sequence derives from a man in his forties or fifties in good health. This chain connects TRBV11-3 to TRBJ2-2, with a weak D call TRBD1 (5 bases). The sequencing input was PBMCs. This CDR3 reads CASSLGRVTGELFF. CDR3 nucleotide sequence: TGTGCCAGCAGCTTAGGCAGGGTAACCGGGGAGCTGTTTTTT.